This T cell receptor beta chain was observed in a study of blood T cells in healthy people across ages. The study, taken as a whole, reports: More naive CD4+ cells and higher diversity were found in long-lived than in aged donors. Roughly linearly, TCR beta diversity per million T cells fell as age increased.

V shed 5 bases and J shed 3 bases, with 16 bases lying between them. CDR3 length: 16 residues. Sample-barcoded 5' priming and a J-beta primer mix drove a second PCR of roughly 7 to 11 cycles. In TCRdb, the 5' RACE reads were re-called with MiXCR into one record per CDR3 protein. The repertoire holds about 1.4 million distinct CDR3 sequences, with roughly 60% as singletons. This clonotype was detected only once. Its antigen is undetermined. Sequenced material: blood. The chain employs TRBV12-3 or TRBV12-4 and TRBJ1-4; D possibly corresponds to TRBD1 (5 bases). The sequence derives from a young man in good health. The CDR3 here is CASSRRGQAANEKLFF. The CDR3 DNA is TGTGCCAGCAGTCGAAGGGGCCAGGCTGCTAATGAAAAACTGTTTTTT.